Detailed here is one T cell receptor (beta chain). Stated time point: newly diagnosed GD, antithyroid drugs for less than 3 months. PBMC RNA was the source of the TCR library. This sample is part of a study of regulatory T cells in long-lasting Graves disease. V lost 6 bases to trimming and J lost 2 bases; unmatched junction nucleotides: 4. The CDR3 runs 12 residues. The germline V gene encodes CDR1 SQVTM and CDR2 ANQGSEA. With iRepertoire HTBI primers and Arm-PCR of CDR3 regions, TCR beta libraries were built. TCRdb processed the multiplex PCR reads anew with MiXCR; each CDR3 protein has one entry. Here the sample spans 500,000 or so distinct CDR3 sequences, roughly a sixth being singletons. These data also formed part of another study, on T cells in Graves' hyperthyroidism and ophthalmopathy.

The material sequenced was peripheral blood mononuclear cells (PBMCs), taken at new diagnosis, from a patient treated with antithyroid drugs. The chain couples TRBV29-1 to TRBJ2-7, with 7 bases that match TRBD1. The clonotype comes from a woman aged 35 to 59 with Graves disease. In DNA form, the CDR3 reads TGCAGCGTCTCGACAGGGACCTACGAGCAGTACTTC. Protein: CSVSTGTYEQYF.